The 13 T cell receptor beta chains below come from one sample, sequenced in a study of T cell responses to AZD1222 COVID-19 vaccine. Clones were sequenced by immunoSEQ multiplex PCR, and TCRdb holds only the in-frame ones, with some missing. The sample lists 56,000 or so clones; about 80% were seen once. The source was peripheral blood, collected 28 days after the second AZD1222 dose. The source of these receptors is an adult who received the AZD1222 COVID-19 vaccine.

The chain links TRBV11-2 to TRBJ2-5; 8 nucleotides line up with TRBD1. Germline V gives CDR1 SGHAT, CDR2 FQNNGV. Losses at the gene ends were 5 bases for V and 7 bases for J; bases not matched to a gene: 9. This CDR3 spans 14 amino acids. The CDR3 coding sequence is TGTGCCAGCAGCGCCCAGGGGGCGCGTGGGACCCAGTACTTC. Protein product: CASSAQGARGTQYF.

The chain joins TRBV9 to TRBJ2-1; D ambiguous. The V gene lost 0 bases and the J gene lost 5 bases, with 15 bases spanning the gap. The CDR3 spans 16 residues. Germline V gives CDR1 SGDLS, CDR2 YYNGEE. CDR3 sequence: CASSVASSVLDNEQFF. The CDR3 nucleotides read TGTGCCAGCAGCGTAGCATCATCTGTCTTGGACAATGAGCAGTTCTTC.

The rearrangement uses TRBV7-2 and TRBJ2-1, with a weak D call TRBD2 (6 bases). The CDR3 is 12 amino acids. Looked up from germline, CDR1 is SGHTA and CDR2 is FQGNSA. Trimming cost V 5 bases and J 9 bases, with 11 bases left between them. CDR3 DNA sequence: TGTGCCAGCAGCCCTCAGGAGGGTGAGCAGTTCTTC. This encodes CASSPQEGEQFF.

This clone appeared a few times. The J gene is TRBJ2-1, the V gene TRBV24-1; 7 bases are shared with TRBD2. J gave up 4 bases and V 1 base, and 6 bases lay outside the gene matches. The CDR3 length is 16 residues. Germline CDR1 is KGHDR and CDR2 is SFDVKD. The CDR3 region has the DNA TGTGCCACCAGTGATTTACGGGCTAGCGGTTACAATGAGCAGTTCTTC. It translates to CATSDLRASGYNEQFF.

V gene TRBV7-2 combines with J gene TRBJ2-6, with D tentatively TRBD2 (6 bases). CDR1 is SGHTA, CDR2 FQGNSA, per germline. The CDR3 is 16 amino acids. Deletions cut 4 bases from V and 0 bases from J, with 10 bases between. CDR3 sequence (DNA): TGTGCCAGCAGCTACGGGACTTCCTCTGGGGCCAACGTCCTGACTTTC. It translates to CASSYGTSSGANVLTF.

The chain links TRBV11-2 to TRBJ2-7; D is undetermined. CDR1 is SGHAT and CDR2 is FQNNGV in the germline V gene. The ends were cut back, 3 bases at V and 2 bases at J, with 14 bases in the middle. This CDR3 comprises 15 residues. CDR3 region: CASSLGTVRAYEQYV. The CDR3 coding sequence is TGTGCCAGCAGCTTGGGCACGGTTAGAGCCTACGAGCAGTACGTC.

The V and J genes are TRBV11-2 and TRBJ2-3, with 12 bases fitting TRBD2. Germline-derived CDR1 and CDR2 are SGHAT and FQNNGV. The CDR3 loop spans 16 amino acids. Losses at the gene ends were 4 bases for V and 2 bases for J; bases not matched to a gene: 4. The CDR3 loop reads CASSSGLAGNTDTQYF. For the CDR3, the DNA is TGTGCCAGCAGCTCTGGACTAGCGGGGAACACAGATACGCAGTATTTT.

The chain has TRBV30 and TRBJ2-4, with 12 bases identical to TRBD2. The CDR3 contains 19 residues. With V trimmed by 2 bases and J by 0 bases, 11 bases remained unmatched. CDR1 and CDR2 from the germline V gene are GTSNPN and SVGIG (reference sequence). In DNA, the CDR3 is TGTGCCTGGAGTACCTCTAGCGGGAGGGCTGACCTAGCCAAAAACATTCAGTACTTC. This codes for CAWSTSSGRADLAKNIQYF.

The chain joins TRBV11-2 to TRBJ2-2, with 7 bases matching TRBD1. Germline lookup yields CDR1 SGHAT and CDR2 FQNNGV. The trim removed 7 bases at V and 0 bases at J, leaving 11 bases unmatched. The CDR3 has 17 residues. The CDR3 DNA reads as TGTGCCAGCACATTGACCAGGGACAGCGCGAACACCGGGGAGCTGTTTTTT. Its translation: CASTLTRDSANTGELFF.

The DNA for the CDR3 is TGTGCCAGCACCAACAGGGCCCTGGAGGACACTGAAGCTTTCTTT. This translates into CASTNRALEDTEAFF. The chain couples TRBV7-9 to TRBJ1-1, with a weak D call TRBD1 (6 bases). The CDR3 is 15 amino acids. CDR1 and CDR2 (germline): SEHNR, FQNEAQ (reference sequence). The V gene lost 7 bases and the J gene lost 3 bases, with 18 bases spanning the gap.

The V and J genes are TRBV2 and TRBJ2-3; D tentatively fits TRBD1 or TRBD2 (5 bases each). The CDR3 length is 15 residues. The germline gives CDR1 SNHLY, CDR2 FYNNEI. V dropped 2 bases and J dropped 6 bases, with 15 bases sitting between them. In DNA, the CDR3 is TGTGCCAGCAGTGAATGGGGGATGCGGGCCGATACGCAGTATTTT. It is translated as CASSEWGMRADTQYF.

The gene calls are TRBV1 and TRBJ2-5; TRBD2, the table's D call, lacks a check against the DNA. TRBV1 represents a pseudogene. The CDR3 sequence is 16 residues long. CDR3 in amino acids: CTSSHWRVRDQETQYF. CDR3 coding DNA: TGCACCAGCAGCCACTGGAGGGTGAGGGACCAAGAGACCCAGTACTTC.

V is TRBV7-2 and J is TRBJ2-4; possibly TRBD2 for D (5 bases). Per germline, CDR1 SGHTA and CDR2 FQGNSA. V was clipped by 2 bases and J by 8 bases, with 13 bases between them. The CDR3 is made up of 14 amino acids. In DNA form, the CDR3 reads TGTGCCAGCAGCTTAAACGGAGGAGTGGACATTCAGTACTTC. Its translation is CASSLNGGVDIQYF.